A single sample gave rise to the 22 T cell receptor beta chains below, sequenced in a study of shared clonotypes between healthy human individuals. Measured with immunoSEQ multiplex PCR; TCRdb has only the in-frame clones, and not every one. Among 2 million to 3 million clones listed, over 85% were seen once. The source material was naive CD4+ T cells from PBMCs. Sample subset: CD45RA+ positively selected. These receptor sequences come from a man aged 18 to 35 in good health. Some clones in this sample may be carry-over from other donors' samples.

The CDR3 loop is CASSPGGPTEAFF. The CDR3 coding sequence is TGTGCCAGCAGCCCCGGGGGACCCACTGAAGCTTTCTTT. J is TRBJ1-1 and V is TRBV7-3; D might be TRBD1 (5 bases). V shed 5 bases and J shed 4 bases, with 11 bases lying between them. This CDR3 region has 13 residues. Germline CDR1 and CDR2: SGHTA and FQGTGA.

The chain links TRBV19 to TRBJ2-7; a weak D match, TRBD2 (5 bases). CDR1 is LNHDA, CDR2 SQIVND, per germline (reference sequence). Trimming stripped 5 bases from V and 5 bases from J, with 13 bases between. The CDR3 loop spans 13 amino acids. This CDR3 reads CASSEGGEDEQYF. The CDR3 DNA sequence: TGTGCCAGTAGTGAGGGTGGGGAAGACGAGCAGTACTTC.

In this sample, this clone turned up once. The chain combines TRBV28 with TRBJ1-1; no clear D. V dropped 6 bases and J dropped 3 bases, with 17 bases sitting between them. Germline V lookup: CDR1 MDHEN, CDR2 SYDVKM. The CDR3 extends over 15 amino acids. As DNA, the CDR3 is TGTGCCAGCAGCCTATCAGGTAACCCGTACACTGAAGCTTTCTTT. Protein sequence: CASSLSGNPYTEAFF.

The CDR3 loop reads CASSNNRAASGNTIYF. The CDR3 DNA sequence: TGTGCCAGCAGCAACAACCGAGCCGCCTCTGGAAACACCATATATTTT. The chain combines TRBV7-9 with TRBJ1-3; no firm D call. This CDR3 is built from 16 residues. Trimming pared 5 bases from V and 0 bases from J, leaving 14 bases between. Looked up from germline, CDR1 is SEHNR and CDR2 is FQNEAQ (reference sequence).

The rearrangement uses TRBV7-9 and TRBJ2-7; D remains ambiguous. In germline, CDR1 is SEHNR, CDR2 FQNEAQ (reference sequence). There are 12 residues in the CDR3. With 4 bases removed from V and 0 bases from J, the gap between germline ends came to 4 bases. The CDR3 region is CASSSYSYEQYF. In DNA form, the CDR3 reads TGTGCCAGCAGCTCATACTCCTACGAGCAGTACTTC.

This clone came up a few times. The CDR3 here is CASSREGQPRSEQYF. CDR3 sequence (DNA): TGCGCCAGCAGCCGCGAAGGACAGCCTAGAAGTGAGCAGTACTTC. The gene calls are TRBV5-1 and TRBJ2-7; perhaps TRBD1 as D (6 bases). With 4 bases removed from V and 7 bases from J, the gap between germline ends came to 21 bases. Germline V gives CDR1 SGHRS, CDR2 YFSETQ. The CDR3 consists of 15 residues.

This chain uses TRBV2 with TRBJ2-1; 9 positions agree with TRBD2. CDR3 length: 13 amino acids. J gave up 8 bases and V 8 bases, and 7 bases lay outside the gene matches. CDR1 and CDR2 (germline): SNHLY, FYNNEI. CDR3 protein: CASQAGGPDEQFF. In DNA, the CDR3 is TGTGCCAGCCAGGCGGGAGGGCCGGATGAGCAGTTCTTC. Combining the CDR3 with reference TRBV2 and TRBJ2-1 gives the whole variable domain EPEVTQTPSHQVTQMGQEVILRCVPISNHLYFYWYRQILGQKVEFLVSFYNNEISEKSEIFDDQFSVERPDGSNFTLKIRSTKLEDSAMYFCASQAGGPDEQFFGPGTRLTVL.

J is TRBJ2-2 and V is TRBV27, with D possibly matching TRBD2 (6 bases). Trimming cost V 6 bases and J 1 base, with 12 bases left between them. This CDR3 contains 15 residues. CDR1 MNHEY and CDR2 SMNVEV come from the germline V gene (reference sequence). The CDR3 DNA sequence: TGTGCCAGCAGAAAGGGACTCAAGAACACCGGGGAGCTGTTTTTT. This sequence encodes CASRKGLKNTGELFF.

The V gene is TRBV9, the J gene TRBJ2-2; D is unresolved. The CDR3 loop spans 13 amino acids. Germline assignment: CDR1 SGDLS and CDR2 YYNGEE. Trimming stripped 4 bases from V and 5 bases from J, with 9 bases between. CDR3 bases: TGTGCCAGCAGCCAGTTAAGGACCGGGGAGCTGTTTTTT. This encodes CASSQLRTGELFF.

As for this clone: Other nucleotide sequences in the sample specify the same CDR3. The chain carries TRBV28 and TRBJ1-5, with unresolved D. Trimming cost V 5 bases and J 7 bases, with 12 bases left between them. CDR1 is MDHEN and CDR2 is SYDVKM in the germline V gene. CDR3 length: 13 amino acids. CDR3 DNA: TGTGCCAGCAGTGAACCGCTCGGACAGCCCCAGCATTTT. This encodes CASSEPLGQPQHF.

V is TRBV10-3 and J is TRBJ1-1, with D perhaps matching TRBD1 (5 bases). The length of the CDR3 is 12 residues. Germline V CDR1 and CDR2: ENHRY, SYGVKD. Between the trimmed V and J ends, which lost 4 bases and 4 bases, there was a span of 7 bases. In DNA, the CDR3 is TGTGCCATCAGTGGGGGGGGCACTGAAGCTTTCTTT. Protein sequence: CAISGGGTEAFF.

The CDR3 nucleotides are TGCGCCAGCAGCTTGGTGGTGAGCGGCTACGAGCAGTACTTC. Protein sequence: CASSLVVSGYEQYF. The V and J genes are TRBV5-1 and TRBJ2-7; D possibly corresponds to TRBD2 (5 bases). From germline, CDR1 is SGHRS and CDR2 YFSETQ. V lost 0 bases to trimming and J lost 3 bases, with 10 bases between them. CDR3 length: 14 residues.

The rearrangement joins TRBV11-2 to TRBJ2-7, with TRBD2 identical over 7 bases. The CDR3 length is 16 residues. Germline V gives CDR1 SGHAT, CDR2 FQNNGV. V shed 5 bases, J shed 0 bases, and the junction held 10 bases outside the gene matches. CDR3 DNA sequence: TGTGCCAGCAGCACCGGAGAGCGGGGCCACTCCTACGAGCAGTACTTC. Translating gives CASSTGERGHSYEQYF.

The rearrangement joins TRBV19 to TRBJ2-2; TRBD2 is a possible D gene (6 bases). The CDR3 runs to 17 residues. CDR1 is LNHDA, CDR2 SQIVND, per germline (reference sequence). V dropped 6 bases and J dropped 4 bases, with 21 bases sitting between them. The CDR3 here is CASRGWHAGLGTGELFF. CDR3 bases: TGTGCCAGTAGAGGGTGGCACGCGGGACTGGGCACCGGGGAGCTGTTTTTT.

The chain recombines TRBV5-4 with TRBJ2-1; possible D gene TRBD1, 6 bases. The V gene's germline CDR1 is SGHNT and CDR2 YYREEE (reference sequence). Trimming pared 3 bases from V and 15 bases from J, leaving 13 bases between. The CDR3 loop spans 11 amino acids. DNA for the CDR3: TGTGCCAGCAGCTCCAGGGGCGTCGCGTTCTTC. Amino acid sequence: CASSSRGVAFF.

CDR3 loop: CSPLGVAEAYNEQFF. The CDR3 bases are TGCAGCCCCCTGGGGGTGGCGGAAGCCTACAATGAGCAGTTCTTC. The chain uses TRBV29-1 and TRBJ2-1; either TRBD1 or TRBD2 may fit D (5 bases each). Germline lookup yields CDR1 SQVTM and CDR2 ANQGSEA. The CDR3 is made up of 15 amino acids. V gave up 8 bases and J gave up 2 bases, with 19 bases separating them.

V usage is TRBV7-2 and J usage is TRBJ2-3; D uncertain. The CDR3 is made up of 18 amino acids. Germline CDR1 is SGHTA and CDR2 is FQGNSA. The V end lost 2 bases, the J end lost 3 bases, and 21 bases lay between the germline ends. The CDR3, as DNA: TGTGCCAGCAGCTTAAGGCCCAAGGGTGGTTTGAATACAGATACGCAGTATTTT. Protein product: CASSLRPKGGLNTDTQYF.

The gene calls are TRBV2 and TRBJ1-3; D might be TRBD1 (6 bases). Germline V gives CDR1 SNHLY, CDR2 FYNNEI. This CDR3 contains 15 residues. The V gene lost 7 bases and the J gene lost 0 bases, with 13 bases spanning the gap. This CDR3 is CASILRGSSGNTIYF. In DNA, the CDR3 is TGTGCCAGCATCCTCAGGGGAAGCTCTGGAAACACCATATATTTT.

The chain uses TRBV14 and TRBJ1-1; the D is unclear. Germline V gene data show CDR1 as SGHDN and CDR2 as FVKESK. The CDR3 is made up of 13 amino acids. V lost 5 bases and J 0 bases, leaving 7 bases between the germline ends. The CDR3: CASSFQLNTEAFF. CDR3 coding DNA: TGTGCCAGCAGCTTTCAGTTGAACACTGAAGCTTTCTTT. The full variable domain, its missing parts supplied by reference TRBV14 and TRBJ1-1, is EAGVTQFPSHSVIEKGQTVTLRCDPISGHDNLYWYRRVMGKEIKFLLHFVKESKQDESGMPNNRFLAERTGGTYSTLKVQPAELEDSGVYFCASSFQLNTEAFFGQGTRLTVV.

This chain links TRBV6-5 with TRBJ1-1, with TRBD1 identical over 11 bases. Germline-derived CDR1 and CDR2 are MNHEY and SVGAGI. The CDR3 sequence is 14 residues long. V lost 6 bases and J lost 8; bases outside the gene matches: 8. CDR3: CASRPPGTGGEAFF. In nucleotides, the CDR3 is TGTGCCAGCAGGCCCCCGGGGACAGGGGGAGAAGCTTTCTTT.

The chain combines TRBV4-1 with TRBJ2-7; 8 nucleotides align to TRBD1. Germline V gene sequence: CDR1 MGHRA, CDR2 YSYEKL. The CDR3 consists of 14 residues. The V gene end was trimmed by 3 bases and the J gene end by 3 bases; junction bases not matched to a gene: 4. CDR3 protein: CASSHGQGGYEQYF. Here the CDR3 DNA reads TGCGCCAGCAGCCACGGACAGGGAGGCTACGAGCAGTACTTC.

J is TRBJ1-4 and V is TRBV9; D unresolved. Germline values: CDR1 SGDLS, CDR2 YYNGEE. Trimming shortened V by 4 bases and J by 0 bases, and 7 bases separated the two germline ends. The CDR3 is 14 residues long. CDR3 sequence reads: CASSRRTTNEKLFF. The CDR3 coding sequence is TGTGCCAGCAGCCGGAGAACAACTAATGAAAAACTGTTTTTT.